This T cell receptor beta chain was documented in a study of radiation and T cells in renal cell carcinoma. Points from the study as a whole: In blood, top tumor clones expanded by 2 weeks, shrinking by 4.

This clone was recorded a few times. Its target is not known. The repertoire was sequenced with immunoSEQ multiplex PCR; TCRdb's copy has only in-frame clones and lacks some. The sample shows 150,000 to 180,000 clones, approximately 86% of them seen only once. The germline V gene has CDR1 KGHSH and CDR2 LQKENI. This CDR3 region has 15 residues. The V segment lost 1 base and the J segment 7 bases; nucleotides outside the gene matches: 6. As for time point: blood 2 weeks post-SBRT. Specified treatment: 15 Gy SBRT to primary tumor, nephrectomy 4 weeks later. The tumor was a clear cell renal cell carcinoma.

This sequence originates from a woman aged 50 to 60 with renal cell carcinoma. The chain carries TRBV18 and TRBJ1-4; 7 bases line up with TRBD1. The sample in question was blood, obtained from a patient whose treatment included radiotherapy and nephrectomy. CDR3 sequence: CASSPRRGQVEKLFF. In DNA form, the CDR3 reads TGTGCCAGCTCACCACGAAGGGGGCAAGTTGAAAAACTGTTTTTT.